These 6 T cell receptor beta chains originate from one sample sequenced in a study of vaccination and CD4 T cells after COVID-19 (dated by TCRdb to about 2022). Receptors were amplified or captured by PCR. Sequencer: Illumina iSeq 100. DNA from cultured CD4+ T cells underwent TCR sequencing with the Oncomine TCR Beta short-read assay at the Johns Hopkins FTIC core. TCRdb took the public reads, trimmed them with fastp at Q25, ran MiXCR for clone calling and kept in-frame beta chains. Merged by CDR3 protein, the rows form single entries marked with the most common genes and DNA. The sample table lists about 16,000 distinct CDR3 sequences, 45% to 60% of them with a count of one. The leading ten clones occupy 20% of the sample. The treatment or condition label for this specimen denotes: roughly ten-day PBMC culture with coronavirus spike peptide pools or control peptides (ViraFEST assay). Their antigen targets remain unknown.

The material sequenced was CD4+ T cells from blood, cultured in vitro, taken before SARS-CoV-2 vaccination. The origin of the receptors is a human donor who had recovered from COVID-19.

This clonotype was counted only a few times. The chain uses TRBV21-1 and TRBJ2-2; whether TRBD2, the table's D call, matches the DNA was not checked. TRBV21-1 is a known pseudogene. The CDR3 runs to 16 residues. The CDR3, as DNA: TGTGCCAGCACCAACTGGACTAGCGGGATGTTGGGGGAGCTGTTTTTT. Translation gives CASTNWTSGMLGELFF.

This clonotype has only a few counts. This rearrangement joins TRBV7-2 to TRBJ2-3; 14 nucleotides agree with TRBD2. The CDR3 has 16 amino acids. The germline gives CDR1 SGHTA, CDR2 FQGNSA. V was clipped by 5 bases and J by 4 bases; unmatched bases: 5. CDR3 nucleotides: TGTGCCAGCAGCCGCGGGACTAGCGGGAGCCCAGATACGCAGTATTTT. Translated, it gives CASSRGTSGSPDTQYF.

The chain joins TRBV4-2 to TRBJ1-3; TRBD1 might be the D (5 bases). The CDR3 length is 15 residues. V lost 0 bases and J lost 5, with 11 bases in between. CDR1 is LGHNA and CDR2 is YNFKEQ in the germline V gene. The CDR3 region is CASSQDPTDRNTIYF. CDR3 coding DNA: TGTGCCAGCAGCCAAGATCCGACAGATCGAAACACCATATATTTT.

The rearrangement uses TRBV20-1 and TRBJ2-7; TRBD1 is a possible D gene (5 bases). There are 14 residues in the CDR3. The V end lost 3 bases, the J end lost 6 bases, and 18 bases lay between the germline ends. CDR1 is DFQATT, CDR2 SNEGSKA, per germline (reference sequence). The CDR3, as DNA: TGCAGTGCTAGTTCGAGACAGAAGGTCGGCGAGCAGTACTTC. This translates into CSASSRQKVGEQYF.

The V and J genes are TRBV7-9 and TRBJ2-2; 15 bases agree with TRBD2. V was pared by 2 bases and J by 0 bases, with 7 bases of the junction left unmatched. This CDR3 has 20 residues. CDR1 SEHNR and CDR2 FQNEAQ come from the germline V gene (reference sequence). CDR3 bases: TGTGCCAGCAGCTTAACCCCGGGACTAGCGGGAGGATCGAACACCGGGGAGCTGTTTTTT. Its protein is CASSLTPGLAGGSNTGELFF. Together with reference TRBV7-9 and TRBJ2-2, the CDR3 gives the full variable domain: DTGVSQNPRHKITKRGQNVTFRCDPISEHNRLYWYRQTLGQGPEFLTYFQNEAQLEKSRLLSDRFSAERPKGSFSTLEIQRTEQGDSAMYLCASSLTPGLAGGSNTGELFFGEGSRLTVL.

This clonotype has a single count. The chain carries TRBV5-4 and TRBJ2-3; D not resolved. CDR1 SGHNT and CDR2 YYREEE come from the germline V gene (reference sequence). Trimming shortened V by 0 bases and J by 0 bases, and 5 bases separated the two germline ends. The CDR3 covers 14 residues. In nucleotides, the CDR3 is TGTGCCAGCAGCTTGGGGTGGAGCACAGATACGCAGTATTTT. It specifies CASSLGWSTDTQYF. Variable domain in full (rest from reference TRBV5-4 and TRBJ2-3): ETGVTQSPTHLIKTRGQQVTLRCSSQSGHNTVSWYQQALGQGPQFIFQYYREEENGRGNFPPRFSGLQFPNYSSELNVNALELDDSALYLCASSLGWSTDTQYFGPGTRLTVL.